This T cell receptor beta chain was obtained from a study of cytomegalovirus exposure and HLA in healthy donors. 13 Jbeta primers and 60 Vbeta primers were used for the PCR. The protocol was immunoSEQ multiplex PCR, while the TCRdb copy is restricted to in-frame clones and leaves out a portion. The table includes 120,000 or so clones, approximately 72% detected once. The germline CDR1 and CDR2 sequences are MDHEN and SYDVKM. This CDR3 spans 16 amino acids. V gave up 2 bases and J gave up 1 base, with 14 bases separating them. Study findings and constraints: Data from an earlier analysis indicated that most TCR beta V segments were productive either about 87% or about 30% of the time. Most of the CMV-associated TCR beta chains (in a later analysis) appeared to be HLA-restricted. 150 to 200 TCR beta chains were listed as cytomegalovirus-associated. A later analysis showed TCR association rates differing by HLA locus, peaking at DRB1 and lowest at HLA-C.

Remarks on this clone: The antigen remains unidentified.

Material for sequencing was PBMCs. This chain links TRBV28 with TRBJ1-2; D is unclear. The TCR originated in a woman in her forties or fifties in good health and CMV-seropositive. As DNA, the CDR3 is TGTGCCAGCAGTTTAACCCCCAGACAACTTAACTATGGCTACACCTTC. Translated: CASSLTPRQLNYGYTF.